Each of the 30 T cell receptor beta chains below was sequenced from the same sample in a study of control samples from healthy donors and cancer patients. TCRdb's table, derived via immunoSEQ multiplex PCR, lists solely in-frame clones and lacks some. The repertoire holds 120,000 or so clones, with about 90% as singletons. The sequenced material came from blood. The origin of the receptors is a man in his late teens or twenties in good health.

The chain uses TRBV27 and TRBJ1-4; no clear D gene. From germline, CDR1 is MNHEY and CDR2 SMNVEV (reference sequence). Trimming cost V 2 bases and J 10 bases, with 11 bases left between them. This CDR3 contains 13 residues. In DNA, the CDR3 is TGTGCCAGCAGTTTAGCTTCCCGGACAAAACTGTTTTTT. This translates into CASSLASRTKLFF.

This clone has just a few counts. The chain uses TRBV9 and TRBJ2-1; unclear D gene. Germline lookup yields CDR1 SGDLS and CDR2 YYNGEE. This CDR3 is built from 16 residues. Trimming took 0 bases from V and 1 from J, leaving 11 bases between them. The CDR3, as DNA: TGTGCCAGCAGCGTAGTTGCACTACCGTCCTACAATGAGCAGTTCTTC. This encodes CASSVVALPSYNEQFF.

In its sample, this clone was seen once. This chain links TRBV18 with TRBJ1-1; no clear D gene. The V gene's germline CDR1 is KGHSH and CDR2 LQKENI. The CDR3 has 15 residues. V lost 0 bases to trimming and J lost 6 bases, with 14 bases between them. In DNA form, the CDR3 reads TGTGCCAGCTCACCACCCAATCTAGGAACACCTGAAGCTTTCTTT. Its translation: CASSPPNLGTPEAFF.

The chain combines TRBV2 with TRBJ1-5; 9 nucleotides align to TRBD1. The CDR3 covers 15 residues. Germline V lookup: CDR1 SNHLY, CDR2 FYNNEI. V shed 6 bases and J 7 bases; nucleotides not matched to a gene: 10. DNA for the CDR3: TGTGCCAGCAGAGTAGACGGGACAGGGAGCCAGCCCCAGCATTTT. It encodes CASRVDGTGSQPQHF.

V is TRBV6-5 and J is TRBJ2-3; D gene unclear. This CDR3 spans 13 amino acids. The germline V gene encodes CDR1 MNHEY and CDR2 SVGAGI. The germline V and J ends were trimmed by 6 bases and 4 bases, with 11 bases remaining between them. DNA for the CDR3: TGTGCCAGCAGAAGGGATACAGCAGATACGCAGTATTTT. It encodes CASRRDTADTQYF.

CDR3 amino acids: CSVTGLTSGVTDTQYF. The CDR3 DNA reads as TGCAGCGTCACGGGGCTTACTAGCGGGGTAACAGATACGCAGTATTTT. V gene TRBV29-1 combines with J gene TRBJ2-3; TRBD2 matches at 10 bases. V trimming: 6 bases; J trimming: 3 bases; junction bases outside the gene matches: 12. The germline V gene has CDR1 SQVTM and CDR2 ANQGSEA. The CDR3 sequence is 16 residues long.

The J gene is TRBJ2-7, the V gene TRBV27; D is undetermined. Germline loops: CDR1 MNHEY, CDR2 SMNVEV (reference sequence). CDR3 length equals 13 residues. Trimming stripped 6 bases from V and 4 bases from J, with 13 bases between. CDR3 DNA sequence: TGTGCCAGCAGCCCCTCTGGTGTATACGAGCAGTACTTC. It is translated as CASSPSGVYEQYF.

This chain links TRBV5-6 with TRBJ2-3; 8 bases are a match to TRBD1. Germline loops: CDR1 SGHDT, CDR2 YYEEEE. The CDR3 is 16 amino acids. The V segment lost 4 bases and the J segment 4 bases; nucleotides outside the gene matches: 11. The CDR3 protein is CASSRLRTGRSDTQYF. The CDR3, as DNA: TGTGCCAGCAGCCGATTAAGGACAGGGAGATCAGATACGCAGTATTTT.

This clone was seen a single time. This sequence joins TRBV5-1 and TRBJ2-7; maybe TRBD2 (5 bases). Germline loops: CDR1 SGHRS, CDR2 YFSETQ. V lost 0 bases and J 5 bases, leaving 15 bases between the germline ends. The CDR3 covers 15 residues. The chain's CDR3 is CASSLESDLAHEQYF. The CDR3 DNA sequence: TGCGCCAGCAGCTTGGAGTCAGACCTAGCCCACGAGCAGTACTTC.

V is TRBV3-1 (or the pseudogene TRBV3-2) and J is TRBJ2-7, with TRBD1 identical over 9 bases. Germline V gene lookup returns CDR1 LGHDT and CDR2 YNNKEL (reference sequence). The CDR3 runs 16 residues. V was clipped by 4 bases and J by 2 bases; unmatched bases: 9. The CDR3 sequence: CASSPFGTGYTYEQYF. Here the CDR3 DNA reads TGTGCCAGCAGCCCGTTCGGGACAGGGTACACCTACGAGCAGTACTTC.

The V call is TRBV28, the J call TRBJ1-6; 7 bases agree with TRBD1. With 7 bases clipped from V and 5 bases from J, the junction kept 2 bases outside the gene matches. The CDR3 spans 13 residues. In germline, CDR1 is MDHEN, CDR2 SYDVKM. CDR3 bases: TGTGCCAGCACAGACAGGGATAATTCACCCCTCCACTTT. Its protein is CASTDRDNSPLHF.

This clone has just one count. The chain has TRBV15 and TRBJ2-1; a possible D gene is TRBD2 (6 bases). V lost 5 bases and J lost 15, with 23 bases in between. This CDR3 is built from 14 residues. Germline CDR1 reads LNHNV; CDR2 reads YYDKDF (reference sequence). The DNA for the CDR3 is TGTGCCACCAGCGCTTTAATGGGGGGTTTGGACCTGTTCTTC. Protein: CATSALMGGLDLFF.

The chain employs TRBV5-1 and TRBJ2-1, with 10 bases aligning to TRBD2. J was trimmed by 8 bases and V by 7 bases; bases with no gene match: 18. This CDR3 is 17 amino acids long. Germline V gene lookup returns CDR1 SGHRS and CDR2 YFSETQ. The DNA for the CDR3 is TGCGCCAGCGGCCCCGCTCTTGTAGCGGGAGGTTCGGATGAGCAGTTCTTC. It yields the protein CASGPALVAGGSDEQFF.

The chain has TRBV29-1 and TRBJ1-2; D remains ambiguous. The CDR3 loop spans 14 amino acids. Germline V CDR1 and CDR2: SQVTM, ANQGSEA. Trimming took off 6 bases at V and 3 bases at J, with 17 bases between the two ends. CDR3: CSVPVPSLDYGYTF. CDR3 DNA sequence: TGCAGCGTCCCGGTTCCTTCATTAGACTATGGCTACACCTTC. The complete variable domain, with remaining parts taken from reference TRBV29-1 and TRBJ1-2, reads SAVISQKPSRDICQRGTSLTIQCQVDSQVTMMFWYRQQPGQSLTLIATANQGSEATYESGFVIDKFPISRPNLTFSTLTVSNMSPEDSSIYLCSVPVPSLDYGYTFGSGTRLTVV.

The chain employs TRBV9 and TRBJ2-5; the match to TRBD2 covers 7 bases. V was clipped by 0 bases and J by 2 bases; unmatched bases: 4. Germline CDR1 and CDR2: SGDLS and YYNGEE. The CDR3 has 15 residues. CDR3 sequence: CASSVVAGKQETQYF. Written as DNA, the CDR3 is TGTGCCAGCAGCGTAGTAGCGGGCAAACAAGAGACCCAGTACTTC.

The J gene is TRBJ1-2, the V gene TRBV27, with D perhaps matching TRBD1 (5 bases). Trimming cost V 2 bases and J 4 bases, with 11 bases left between them. CDR1 is MNHEY, CDR2 SMNVEV, per germline (reference sequence). This CDR3 is 14 amino acids long. The DNA for the CDR3 is TGTGCCAGCAGTTTAAACAGGCTGAGCTATGGCTACACCTTC. Residues: CASSLNRLSYGYTF.

The chain employs TRBV28 and TRBJ1-5; 7 bases agree with TRBD1. CDR1 is MDHEN and CDR2 is SYDVKM in the germline V gene. This CDR3 spans 12 amino acids. Losses at the gene ends were 9 bases for V and 2 bases for J; bases not matched to a gene: 1. The CDR3 DNA reads as TGTGCCAGTGGACAGGGCAATCAGCCCCAGCATTTT. Its translation is CASGQGNQPQHF.

This chain joins TRBV3-1 (or the pseudogene TRBV3-2) and TRBJ2-3, with 9 bases matching TRBD2. CDR3 length: 18 amino acids. J lost 0 bases, V lost 4 bases, and 11 bases had no gene match. Germline V gene sequence: CDR1 LGHDT, CDR2 YNNKEL (reference sequence). The chain's CDR3 is CASSRSGTSRISTDTQYF. The DNA for the CDR3 is TGTGCCAGCAGCCGTTCCGGGACTAGCAGAATTAGCACAGATACGCAGTATTTT.

The J gene is TRBJ2-3, the V gene TRBV7-3; D not resolved. Germline V CDR1 and CDR2: SGHTA, FQGTGA. The CDR3 is 15 amino acids. V was trimmed by 5 bases and J by 6 bases, leaving 18 bases between them. The CDR3 nucleotides read TGTGCCAGCAGCCCGACCGGGTTCTCTGGTGATACGCAGTATTTT. The encoded protein is CASSPTGFSGDTQYF.

The chain links TRBV27 to TRBJ2-7; possible D gene TRBD2, 6 bases. Trimming cost V 5 bases and J 3 bases, with 17 bases left between them. Germline CDR1 reads MNHEY; CDR2 reads SMNVEV (reference sequence). The CDR3 has 15 amino acids. CDR3: CASSSPGLRVYEQYF. As DNA, the CDR3 is TGTGCCAGCAGTAGTCCGGGACTCAGAGTCTACGAGCAGTACTTC.

CDR3 coding DNA: TGTGCCAGTAGCAGCGGGCCAGGCGATTTCTACGAGCAGTACTTC. It codes for CASSSGPGDFYEQYF. This chain joins TRBV19 and TRBJ2-7, with a possible D match to TRBD2 (6 bases). The CDR3 length is 15 residues. Trimming cost V 6 bases and J 3 bases, with 18 bases left between them. The germline V gene has CDR1 LNHDA and CDR2 SQIVND (reference sequence).

The rearrangement links TRBV4-1 to TRBJ2-7; the match to TRBD1 covers 7 bases. V shed 4 bases and J 1 base; nucleotides not matched to a gene: 7. Germline CDR1 is MGHRA and CDR2 is YSYEKL. The CDR3 contains 15 residues. The DNA of the CDR3 is TGCGCCAGCAGCCCAACGGACAGGATTTCCTACGAGCAGTACTTC. Protein product: CASSPTDRISYEQYF.

The V call is TRBV11-2, the J call TRBJ1-1; 7 nucleotides line up with TRBD1. From germline, CDR1 is SGHAT and CDR2 FQNNGV. V shed 1 base and J 3 bases; nucleotides not matched to a gene: 8. The CDR3 has 16 residues. CDR3: CASSLVSGTVHTEAFF. The CDR3 nucleotides are TGTGCCAGCAGCTTAGTCTCCGGGACAGTTCACACTGAAGCTTTCTTT.

This rearrangement joins TRBV30 to TRBJ1-1; D ambiguous. CDR3 length: 14 residues. Germline values: CDR1 GTSNPN, CDR2 SVGIG (reference sequence). The ends were cut back, 5 bases at V and 1 base at J, with 14 bases in the middle. This CDR3 reads CAWHYPHQNTEAFF. CDR3 sequence (DNA): TGTGCCTGGCACTACCCCCATCAGAACACTGAAGCTTTCTTT. Combining the CDR3 with reference TRBV30 and TRBJ1-1 gives the whole variable domain SQTIHQWPATLVQPVGSPLSLECTVEGTSNPNLYWYRQAAGRGLQLLFYSVGIGQISSEVPQNLSASRPQDRQFILSSKKLLLSDSGFYLCAWHYPHQNTEAFFGQGTRLTVV.

V and J are TRBV5-1 and TRBJ2-5; 8 bases map to TRBD2. The J segment lost 1 base and the V segment lost 0 bases, leaving 2 bases of the junction unmatched. The CDR3 runs to 15 residues. Germline values: CDR1 SGHRS, CDR2 YFSETQ. CDR3 coding DNA: TGCGCCAGCAGCTTGGGTAGCGGGACCCAAGAGACCCAGTACTTC. Translated: CASSLGSGTQETQYF.

The J gene is TRBJ2-6, the V gene TRBV5-8, with TRBD1 matching 7 bases. CDR1 SGHTS and CDR2 YDEGEE come from the germline V gene. V lost 4 bases and J lost 2; bases outside the gene matches: 6. The CDR3 totals 16 residues. The CDR3 DNA follows: TGTGCCAGCAGCCTAGTACAGGGGACTGGGGCCAACGTCCTGACTTTC. Protein product: CASSLVQGTGANVLTF.

The rearrangement links TRBV6-5 to TRBJ2-3; D unresolved. CDR3 length equals 15 residues. Germline V CDR1 and CDR2: MNHEY, SVGAGI. V was shortened by 6 bases and J by 4 bases, with 17 bases between the two germline ends. The CDR3 bases are TGTGCCAGCAGGGGATCTAGTGTCGGGCCAGATACGCAGTATTTT. Its translation: CASRGSSVGPDTQYF.

The chain uses TRBV19 and TRBJ2-2; possible D gene TRBD1, 5 bases. The ends were cut back, 0 bases at V and 1 base at J, with 6 bases in the middle. CDR1 is LNHDA, CDR2 SQIVND, per germline (reference sequence). There are 15 residues in the CDR3. CDR3 DNA: TGTGCCAGTAGTATAGATGACAGGAACACCGGGGAGCTGTTTTTT. Residues: CASSIDDRNTGELFF.

V and J are TRBV6-5 and TRBJ1-2; maybe TRBD1 (5 bases). CDR3 length: 13 residues. The V gene's germline CDR1 is MNHEY and CDR2 SVGAGI. V was trimmed by 2 bases and J by 8 bases, leaving 12 bases between them. The chain's CDR3 is CASSYKAGTGYTF. CDR3 sequence (DNA): TGTGCCAGCAGTTACAAAGCAGGGACCGGCTACACCTTC.

This CDR3 is CASSLSSGGGVTDTQYF. CDR3 DNA sequence: TGTGCCAGCAGTTTATCTTCGGGAGGTGGGGTAACAGATACGCAGTATTTT. The gene calls are TRBV27 and TRBJ2-3; 7 nucleotides agree with TRBD2. Looked up from germline, CDR1 is MNHEY and CDR2 is SMNVEV (reference sequence). V gave up 0 bases and J gave up 3 bases; unmatched junction bases: 9. This CDR3 is built from 17 residues.